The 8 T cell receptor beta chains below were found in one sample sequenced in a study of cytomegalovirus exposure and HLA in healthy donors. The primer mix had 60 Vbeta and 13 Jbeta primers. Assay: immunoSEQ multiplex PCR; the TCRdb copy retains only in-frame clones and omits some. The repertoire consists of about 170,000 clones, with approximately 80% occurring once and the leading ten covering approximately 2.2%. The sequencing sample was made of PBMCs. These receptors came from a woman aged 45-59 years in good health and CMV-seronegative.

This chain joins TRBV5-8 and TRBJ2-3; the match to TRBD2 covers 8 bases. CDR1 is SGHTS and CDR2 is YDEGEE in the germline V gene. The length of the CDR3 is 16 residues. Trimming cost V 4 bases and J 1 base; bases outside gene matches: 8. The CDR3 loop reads CASSLTGTRGTDTQYF. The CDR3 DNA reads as TGTGCCAGCAGCCTAACCGGGACTAGAGGCACAGATACGCAGTATTTT. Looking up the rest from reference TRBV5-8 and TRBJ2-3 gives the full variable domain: EAGVTQSPTHLIKTRGQQATLRCSPISGHTSVYWYQQALGLGLQFLLWYDEGEERNRGNFPPRFSGRQFPNYSSELNVNALELEDSALYLCASSLTGTRGTDTQYFGPGTRLTVL.

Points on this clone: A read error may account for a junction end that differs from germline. CDR3 region: CASSRPGLAGLGLDF. The CDR3 DNA reads TGTGCCAGCAGCCGTCCGGGACTAGCGGGATTGGGGTTAGACTTC. The gene calls are TRBV5-4 and TRBJ2-4; 13 nucleotides align to TRBD2. CDR1 is SGHNT, CDR2 YYREEE, per germline (reference sequence). CDR3 length: 15 amino acids.

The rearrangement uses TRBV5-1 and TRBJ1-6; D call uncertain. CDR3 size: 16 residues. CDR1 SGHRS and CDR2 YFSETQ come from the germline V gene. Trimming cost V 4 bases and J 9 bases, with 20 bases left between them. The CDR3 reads CASSLSVASGTSPLHF. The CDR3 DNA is TGCGCCAGCAGCCTGTCCGTAGCCTCGGGAACTTCACCCCTCCACTTT.

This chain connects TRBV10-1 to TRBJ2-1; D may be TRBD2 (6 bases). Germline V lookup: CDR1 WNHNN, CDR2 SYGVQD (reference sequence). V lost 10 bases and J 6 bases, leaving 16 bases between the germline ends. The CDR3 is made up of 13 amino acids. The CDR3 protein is CAKPEGPGNEQFF. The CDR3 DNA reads TGCGCCAAACCGGAGGGGCCGGGCAATGAGCAGTTCTTC.

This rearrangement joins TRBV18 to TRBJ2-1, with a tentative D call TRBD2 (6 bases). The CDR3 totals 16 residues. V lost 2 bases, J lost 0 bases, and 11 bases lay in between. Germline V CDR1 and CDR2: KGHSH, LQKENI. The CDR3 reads CASSPFFGSSYNEQFF. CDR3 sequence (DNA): TGTGCCAGCTCACCATTTTTCGGGAGCTCCTACAATGAGCAGTTCTTC. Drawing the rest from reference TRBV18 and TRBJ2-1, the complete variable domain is NAGVMQNPRHLVRRRGQEARLRCSPMKGHSHVYWYRQLPEEGLKFMVYLQKENIIDESGMPKERFSAEFPKEGPSILRIQQVVRGDSAAYFCASSPFFGSSYNEQFFGPGTRLTVL.

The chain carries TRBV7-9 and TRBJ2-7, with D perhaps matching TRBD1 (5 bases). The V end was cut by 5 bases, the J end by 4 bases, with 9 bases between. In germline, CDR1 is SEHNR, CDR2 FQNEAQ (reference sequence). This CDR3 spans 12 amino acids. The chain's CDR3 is CASSEGVYEQYF. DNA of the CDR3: TGTGCCAGCAGCGAAGGGGTATACGAGCAGTACTTC.

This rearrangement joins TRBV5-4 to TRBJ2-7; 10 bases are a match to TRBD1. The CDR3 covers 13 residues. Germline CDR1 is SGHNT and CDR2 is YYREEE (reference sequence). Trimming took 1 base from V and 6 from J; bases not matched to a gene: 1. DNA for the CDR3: TGTGCCAGCAGCTTGCGACAGGGGGCCGAGCAGTACTTC. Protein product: CASSLRQGAEQYF.

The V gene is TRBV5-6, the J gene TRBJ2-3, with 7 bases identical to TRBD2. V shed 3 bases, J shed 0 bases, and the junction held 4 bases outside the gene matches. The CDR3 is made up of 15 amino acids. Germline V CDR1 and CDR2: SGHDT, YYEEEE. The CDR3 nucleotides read TGTGCCAGCAGCTGGGGGGGGTTGAGCACAGATACGCAGTATTTT. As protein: CASSWGGLSTDTQYF.